This is a list of T cell receptor beta chains from one sample in a study of human T cells and chemical hapten exposure. TCRdb reprocessed the RACE reads via MiXCR and lists one record per CDR3 protein. The sample yields 300,000 to 450,000 distinct CDR3 sequences, approximately 5.1% seen once. Source: whole blood, taken in connection with sensitization to the hapten diphenylcyclopropenone (DPC). These receptors all come from a woman aged 45 to 65 with alopecia areata. Some clones in this sample may be carry-over from other donors' samples. The CDR3 runs from the conserved cysteine through the conserved F or W. D genes are given only for firm matches. Size is omitted from some rows. Given values are once, few, many or a class for expanded clones.

j_call: TRBJ1-1; v_call: TRBV20-1; clone_size: few; d_call: -; cdr3_aa: CSASLKDLLEAFF; cdr3_nt: TGCAGTGCCTCCCTCAAGGACCTTCTTGAAGCTTTCTTT
j_call: TRBJ1-1; v_call: TRBV20-1; clone_size: many; d_call: -; cdr3_aa: CSARVTRATEAFF; cdr3_nt: TGCAGTGCTAGAGTGACCAGAGCGACTGAAGCTTTCTTT
j_call: TRBJ2-7; v_call: TRBV12-3/TRBV12-4; clone_size: many; d_call: -; cdr3_aa: CASSRIAYEQYF; cdr3_nt: TGTGCCAGCAGCCGAATAGCGTACGAGCAGTACTTC
j_call: TRBJ2-2; v_call: TRBV6-5; clone_size: many; d_call: TRBD2; cdr3_aa: CASRPGLAPVGELFF; cdr3_nt: TGTGCCAGCAGGCCGGGACTAGCGCCGGTCGGGGAGCTGTTTTTT
j_call: TRBJ2-1; v_call: TRBV28; clone_size: many; d_call: TRBD1; cdr3_aa: CASSSGTAISYNEQFF; cdr3_nt: TGTGCCAGCAGTTCCGGGACAGCAATCTCCTACAATGAGCAGTTCTTC
j_call: TRBJ1-6; v_call: TRBV24-1; clone_size: few; d_call: TRBD1; cdr3_aa: CATLGQGVSSPLHF; cdr3_nt: TGTGCCACCCTCGGACAGGGGGTGTCTTCACCCCTCCACTTT
j_call: TRBJ1-5; v_call: TRBV7-2; clone_size: many; d_call: -; cdr3_aa: CASSLSGGLVNQPQHF; cdr3_nt: TGTGCCAGCAGCCTCTCCGGGGGGCTGGTGAATCAGCCCCAGCATTTT
j_call: TRBJ2-7; v_call: TRBV12-3/TRBV12-4; clone_size: few; d_call: TRBD2; cdr3_aa: CASSTGLGGGVEQYF; cdr3_nt: TGTGCCAGCAGCACCGGACTAGGAGGAGGGGTCGAGCAGTACTTC
j_call: TRBJ1-6; v_call: TRBV6-1; clone_size: many; d_call: TRBD1; cdr3_aa: CASIGPTGVNSPLHF; cdr3_nt: TGTGCCAGCATTGGGCCGACAGGGGTAAATTCACCCCTCCACTTT
j_call: TRBJ2-5; v_call: TRBV7-8; clone_size: many; d_call: TRBD2; cdr3_aa: CASSLAGGIQETQYF; cdr3_nt: TGTGCCAGCAGCTTAGCGGGGGGGATCCAAGAGACCCAGTACTTC
j_call: TRBJ2-2; v_call: TRBV24-1; clone_size: -; d_call: TRBD2; cdr3_aa: CATSDRTSAVDTGELFF; cdr3_nt: TGTGCCACCAGTGACCGAACTAGCGCCGTGGACACCGGGGAGCTGTTTTTT
j_call: TRBJ2-1; v_call: TRBV9; clone_size: many; d_call: TRBD2; cdr3_aa: CASSPLRGAGSYNEQFF; cdr3_nt: TGTGCCAGCAGCCCCCTACGGGGAGCGGGATCCTACAATGAGCAGTTCTTC
j_call: TRBJ2-2; v_call: TRBV12-3/TRBV12-4; clone_size: many; d_call: TRBD2; cdr3_aa: CATSGTSRNTGELFF; cdr3_nt: TGTGCCACGAGCGGGACGTCGCGCAACACCGGGGAGCTGTTTTTT
j_call: TRBJ2-1; v_call: TRBV5-1; clone_size: few; d_call: TRBD2; cdr3_aa: CASSLAAGGSSYNEQFF; cdr3_nt: TGCGCCAGCAGCTTGGCCGCGGGGGGCTCCTCCTACAATGAGCAGTTCTTC
j_call: TRBJ2-2; v_call: TRBV5-1; clone_size: few; d_call: -; cdr3_aa: CASSLEGGADTGELFF; cdr3_nt: TGCGCCAGCAGCTTGGAGGGGGGCGCGGACACCGGGGAGCTGTTTTTT
j_call: TRBJ2-1; v_call: TRBV6-2/TRBV6-3; clone_size: few; d_call: TRBD1; cdr3_aa: CASRRDRSLRDEQFF; cdr3_nt: TGTGCCAGCAGAAGGGACAGGTCCCTGCGAGATGAGCAGTTCTTC
j_call: TRBJ1-2; v_call: TRBV12-3/TRBV12-4; clone_size: many; d_call: TRBD1; cdr3_aa: CASSTGQGNYGYTF; cdr3_nt: TGTGCCAGCAGTACAGGACAGGGGAACTATGGCTACACCTTC
j_call: TRBJ2-3; v_call: TRBV6-1; clone_size: many; d_call: TRBD2; cdr3_aa: CASSEGGGARDTQYF; cdr3_nt: TGTGCCAGCAGTGAAGGCGGGGGGGCCAGGGATACGCAGTATTTT
j_call: TRBJ2-7; v_call: TRBV7-9; clone_size: many; d_call: TRBD2; cdr3_aa: CASSPGTSATYEQYF; cdr3_nt: TGTGCCAGCAGCCCCGGGACTAGCGCAACCTACGAGCAGTACTTC
j_call: TRBJ1-2; v_call: TRBV14; clone_size: few; d_call: -; cdr3_aa: CASSQGGIRGGYTF; cdr3_nt: TGTGCCAGCAGCCAAGGCGGGATTCGGGGTGGCTACACCTTC
j_call: TRBJ2-4; v_call: TRBV11-2; clone_size: -; d_call: TRBD1; cdr3_aa: CASSLETGENIQYF; cdr3_nt: TGTGCCAGCAGCTTAGAAACAGGGGAGAACATTCAGTACTTC
j_call: TRBJ2-5; v_call: TRBV11-2; clone_size: -; d_call: -; cdr3_aa: CASRVRQTGQETQYF; cdr3_nt: TGTGCCAGCAGGGTCCGCCAGACGGGGCAAGAGACCCAGTACTTC
j_call: TRBJ1-2; v_call: TRBV29-1; clone_size: many; d_call: -; cdr3_aa: CSVQGAPHGYTF; cdr3_nt: TGCAGCGTTCAGGGAGCACCCCATGGCTACACCTTC
j_call: TRBJ1-2; v_call: TRBV12-3/TRBV12-4; clone_size: -; d_call: -; cdr3_aa: CASSLVLGNYGYTF; cdr3_nt: TGTGCCAGCAGTTTGGTGCTGGGGAACTATGGCTACACCTTC
j_call: TRBJ2-7; v_call: TRBV11-2; clone_size: many; d_call: TRBD2; cdr3_aa: CASSSFGDSGNYEQYF; cdr3_nt: TGTGCCAGCAGTTCCTTTGGGGATAGCGGGAACTACGAGCAGTACTTC
j_call: TRBJ1-2; v_call: TRBV7-6; clone_size: many; d_call: TRBD1; cdr3_aa: CASSPGQPTNGYTF; cdr3_nt: TGTGCCAGCAGCCCGGGACAGCCGACTAATGGCTACACCTTC
j_call: TRBJ1-4; v_call: TRBV20-1; clone_size: few; d_call: TRBD1; cdr3_aa: CSAKTGGREKLFF; cdr3_nt: TGCAGTGCCAAAACAGGGGGCCGAGAAAAACTGTTTTTT
j_call: TRBJ2-1; v_call: TRBV19; clone_size: many; d_call: TRBD2; cdr3_aa: CASTPAGGEQFF; cdr3_nt: TGTGCCAGTACCCCAGCGGGAGGTGAGCAGTTCTTC
j_call: TRBJ2-7; v_call: TRBV29-1; clone_size: few; d_call: TRBD2; cdr3_aa: CSVGGGAAYEQYF; cdr3_nt: TGCAGCGTTGGGGGGGGAGCAGCCTACGAGCAGTACTTC
j_call: TRBJ1-5; v_call: TRBV6-5; clone_size: once; d_call: -; cdr3_aa: CASRKTGSDQPQHF; cdr3_nt: TGTGCCAGCAGGAAAACAGGGTCCGATCAGCCCCAGCATTTT
j_call: TRBJ2-7; v_call: TRBV7-6; clone_size: few; d_call: TRBD2; cdr3_aa: CASSWEGREQYF; cdr3_nt: TGTGCCAGCAGCTGGGAGGGGCGCGAGCAGTACTTC
j_call: TRBJ2-2; v_call: TRBV29-1; clone_size: -; d_call: TRBD1; cdr3_aa: CSVWDRNTGELFF; cdr3_nt: TGCAGCGTTTGGGACAGGAACACCGGGGAGCTGTTTTTT
j_call: TRBJ1-4; v_call: TRBV5-1; clone_size: few; d_call: -; cdr3_aa: CASSAGTFTNEKLFF; cdr3_nt: TGCGCCAGCAGCGCTGGGACGTTTACTAATGAAAAACTGTTTTTT
j_call: TRBJ2-3; v_call: TRBV12-5; clone_size: -; d_call: -; cdr3_aa: CASGLVLGGSTDTQYF; cdr3_nt: TGTGCTAGTGGTTTGGTACTTGGCGGGAGCACAGATACGCAGTATTTT
j_call: TRBJ2-1; v_call: TRBV7-9; clone_size: few; d_call: -; cdr3_aa: CASSPNDRSSYNEQFF; cdr3_nt: TGTGCCAGCAGCCCGAATGACAGGAGCTCCTACAATGAGCAGTTCTTC
j_call: TRBJ1-2; v_call: TRBV7-2; clone_size: many; d_call: TRBD1; cdr3_aa: CASSLVRTGDAYGYTF; cdr3_nt: TGTGCCAGCAGCTTAGTACGGACAGGTGATGCCTATGGCTACACCTTC
j_call: TRBJ2-5; v_call: TRBV20-1; clone_size: few; d_call: TRBD2; cdr3_aa: CSVFAGEEETQYF; cdr3_nt: TGCAGTGTTTTCGCGGGAGAGGAAGAGACCCAGTACTTC
j_call: TRBJ2-4; v_call: TRBV28; clone_size: many; d_call: TRBD1; cdr3_aa: CATRTGGLAKNIQYF; cdr3_nt: TGTGCCACCCGGACAGGGGGATTAGCCAAAAACATTCAGTACTTC
j_call: TRBJ1-1; v_call: TRBV5-1; clone_size: -; d_call: -; cdr3_aa: CASSYKDGNLNTEAFF; cdr3_nt: TGCGCCAGCAGCTACAAAGACGGGAACTTGAACACTGAAGCTTTCTTT
j_call: TRBJ1-1; v_call: TRBV4-3; clone_size: -; d_call: -; cdr3_aa: CASSQDSGTEAFF; cdr3_nt: TGCGCCAGCAGCCAAGATTCAGGCACTGAAGCTTTCTTT